The 29 T cell receptor beta chains reported below all come from one sample, sequenced in a study of radiotherapy plus CTLA-4 blockade in lung cancer. Here immunoSEQ multiplex PCR was the method, and the copy in TCRdb shows in-frame clones only, minus some. The sample has tens of thousands of clones, around 90% seen once; the top ten hold 35% to 45%. Here the sequenced sample was peripheral blood, taken from a patient treated with radiotherapy plus ipilimumab. Every receptor here comes from a human donor with non-small cell lung cancer that progressed on radiotherapy plus ipilimumab.

Concerning this clone itself: The same CDR3 is also encoded by other DNA sequences in this sample. The CDR3 nucleotides read TGCGCCAGCAGGGGACGGGAGGGCCCCTACAATGAGCAGTTCTTC. Encoded protein: CASRGREGPYNEQFF. J is TRBJ2-1 and V is TRBV5-1; 8 bases align to TRBD2. V lost 5 bases to trimming and J lost 2 bases; unmatched junction nucleotides: 6. In germline, CDR1 is SGHRS, CDR2 YFSETQ. This CDR3 has 15 amino acids.

The chain links TRBV21-1 to TRBJ1-1. TRBV21-1 is a known pseudogene. The CDR3 length is 16 residues. For the CDR3, the DNA is TGTGCCAGCAGCTGTGAGCTCGACTCGGGGTTCACTGAAGCTTTCTTT. Its translation: CASSCELDSGFTEAFF.

The chain joins TRBV5-1 to TRBJ2-5; 9 bases line up with TRBD2. Germline V CDR1 and CDR2: SGHRS, YFSETQ. The CDR3 covers 17 residues. J was trimmed by 2 bases and V by 4 bases; bases with no gene match: 12. Here the CDR3 reads CASSPREGLWGQETQYF. DNA for the CDR3: TGCGCCAGCAGCCCGCGGGAGGGCCTTTGGGGGCAAGAGACCCAGTACTTC.

Only one count was recorded for this clone. J is TRBJ1-4 and V is TRBV19; 10 positions match TRBD1. The CDR3 is made up of 15 amino acids. V shed 5 bases, J shed 7 bases, and the junction held 7 bases outside the gene matches. Looked up from germline, CDR1 is LNHDA and CDR2 is SQIVND (reference sequence). In DNA form, the CDR3 reads TGTGCCAGTAGTCTTATCGGGACAGGGGTTGAAAAACTGTTTTTT. Its protein is CASSLIGTGVEKLFF.

The rearrangement uses TRBV30 and TRBJ2-3; 8 bases agree with TRBD1. There are 15 residues in the CDR3. The germline gives CDR1 GTSNPN, CDR2 SVGIG (reference sequence). Losses at the gene ends were 5 bases for V and 4 bases for J; bases not matched to a gene: 11. CDR3 region: CAWGTGQGEADTQYF. The CDR3 DNA follows: TGTGCCTGGGGGACCGGACAGGGTGAGGCAGATACGCAGTATTTT.

The chain recombines TRBV5-1 with TRBJ2-2; D not certain. This CDR3 contains 11 residues. Germline V lookup: CDR1 SGHRS, CDR2 YFSETQ. The V end lost 9 bases, the J end lost 7 bases, and 10 bases lay between the germline ends. The CDR3 region has the DNA TGCGCCACCCAATACGGCGGGGAGCTGTTTTTT. Protein: CATQYGGELFF.

The chain has TRBV7-2 and TRBJ2-7; TRBD2 matches 9 bases. J was trimmed by 4 bases and V by 5 bases; bases with no gene match: 18. The CDR3 spans 18 residues. The germline gives CDR1 SGHTA, CDR2 FQGNSA. CDR3 nucleotide sequence: TGTGCCAGCAGCCTAAGGGAAATTAGCGGGAGAGTGGAGTACGAGCAGTACTTC. Protein product: CASSLREISGRVEYEQYF.

This chain connects TRBV9 to TRBJ2-7, with 9 bases matching TRBD1. The CDR3 extends over 14 amino acids. With 4 bases clipped from V and 5 bases from J, the junction kept 7 bases outside the gene matches. Germline V lookup: CDR1 SGDLS, CDR2 YYNGEE. The CDR3 here is CASSHGQGFNEQYF. CDR3 in DNA: TGTGCCAGCAGCCACGGACAGGGGTTTAACGAGCAGTACTTC.

The J gene is TRBJ2-5, the V gene TRBV28; 14 bases align to TRBD2. The CDR3 runs to 16 residues. Trimming at V came to 4 bases and at J to 5 bases, leaving 6 bases not matched to a gene. The germline V gene encodes CDR1 MDHEN and CDR2 SYDVKM. CDR3 DNA: TGTGCCAGCAGTTCAGGACTAGCGGGAGGAAGCGAGACCCAGTACTTC. This encodes CASSSGLAGGSETQYF.

The rearrangement uses TRBV15 and TRBJ2-7, with a weak D call TRBD1 (6 bases). V gave up 0 bases and J gave up 6 bases, with 12 bases separating them. Germline V lookup: CDR1 LNHNV, CDR2 YYDKDF (reference sequence). This CDR3 contains 14 residues. The CDR3 DNA sequence: TGTGCCACCAGCAGAGATCTTGGACAGCTCGAGCAGTACTTC. Translation: CATSRDLGQLEQYF.

The chain uses TRBV10-3 and TRBJ2-5; D unresolved. The germline V and J ends were trimmed by 3 bases and 5 bases, with 4 bases remaining between them. Germline CDR1 reads ENHRY; CDR2 reads SYGVKD. The CDR3 has 11 residues. DNA of the CDR3: TGTGCCATCAGTGACAAGGAGACCCAGTACTTC. Its protein is CAISDKETQYF.

The rearrangement links TRBV13 to TRBJ2-7; 9 bases agree with TRBD2. The germline gives CDR1 PRHDT, CDR2 FYEKMQ (reference sequence). CDR3 length: 17 amino acids. The V and J ends lost 5 bases and 2 bases, in that order; junction bases with no gene match: 13. The CDR3 sequence is CASSHTTSASGTYEQYV. In DNA form, the CDR3 reads TGTGCCAGCAGCCATACCACTAGCGCTAGCGGGACCTACGAGCAGTACGTC.

This clone has more than one count but fewer than ten. This chain connects TRBV6-6 to TRBJ1-5; 7 nucleotides align to TRBD1. The trim removed 6 bases at V and 6 bases at J, leaving 8 bases unmatched. The CDR3 length is 14 residues. Germline assignment: CDR1 MNHNY and CDR2 SVGAGI (reference sequence). The chain's CDR3 is CASRETQGSQPQHF. The CDR3 DNA reads TGTGCCAGCAGAGAGACACAGGGGAGTCAGCCCCAGCATTTT.

This sequence joins TRBV5-4 and TRBJ1-3; TRBD1 agrees at 8 bases. This CDR3 spans 14 amino acids. Germline V gene lookup returns CDR1 SGHNT and CDR2 YYREEE (reference sequence). The V and J ends lost 4 bases and 6 bases, in that order; junction bases with no gene match: 6. The CDR3 reads CASSRTGWENTIYF. DNA for the CDR3: TGTGCCAGCAGCCGGACAGGGTGGGAAAACACCATATATTTT.

Only one count was recorded for this clone. The rearrangement joins TRBV27 to TRBJ2-3; the D gene is possibly TRBD2 (5 bases). The ends were cut back, 5 bases at V and 3 bases at J, with 18 bases in the middle. The CDR3 is 16 amino acids. The germline CDR1 and CDR2 sequences are MNHEY and SMNVEV (reference sequence). The CDR3 here is CASSRDTGVGTDTQYF. The DNA of the CDR3 is TGTGCCAGCAGTCGCGATACCGGGGTGGGGACAGATACGCAGTATTTT.

The sample holds a few counts of this clone. The chain carries TRBV5-4 and TRBJ1-2, with 10 nucleotides matching TRBD1. Germline CDR1 reads SGHNT; CDR2 reads YYREEE (reference sequence). Trimming removed 3 bases from V and 3 bases from J; junction bases left unmatched: 2. The CDR3 runs to 14 residues. Written as DNA, the CDR3 is TGTGCCAGCAGCTCAGGGACAGGGGACTATGGCTACACCTTC. Its translation is CASSSGTGDYGYTF. Full variable domain (missing parts from reference TRBV5-4 and TRBJ1-2): ETGVTQSPTHLIKTRGQQVTLRCSSQSGHNTVSWYQQALGQGPQFIFQYYREEENGRGNFPPRFSGLQFPNYSSELNVNALELDDSALYLCASSSGTGDYGYTFGSGTRLTVV.

The chain links TRBV5-4 to TRBJ2-5; TRBD1 is a possible D gene (6 bases). Germline assignment: CDR1 SGHNT and CDR2 YYREEE (reference sequence). CDR3 size: 14 residues. Between the trimmed V and J ends, which lost 2 bases and 3 bases, there was a span of 11 bases. The CDR3 loop is CASSLEDRKETQYF. CDR3 coding DNA: TGTGCCAGCAGCTTAGAGGACAGAAAAGAGACCCAGTACTTC.

The chain is built from TRBV7-9 and TRBJ2-3, with TRBD2 identical over 14 bases. CDR3 length: 18 amino acids. The germline V gene has CDR1 SEHNR and CDR2 FQNEAQ (reference sequence). Trimming cost V 5 bases and J 6 bases; bases outside gene matches: 13. The chain's CDR3 is CASSPRLAGGLSTDTQYF. In DNA form, the CDR3 reads TGTGCCAGCAGCCCTAGACTAGCGGGAGGGCTTAGTACCGATACGCAGTATTTT. The entire variable domain, with the rest obtained from reference TRBV7-9 and TRBJ2-3, is as follows: DTGVSQNPRHKITKRGQNVTFRCDPISEHNRLYWYRQTLGQGPEFLTYFQNEAQLEKSRLLSDRFSAERPKGSFSTLEIQRTEQGDSAMYLCASSPRLAGGLSTDTQYFGPGTRLTVL.

The chain recombines TRBV27 with TRBJ2-3; 8 bases are shared with TRBD1. The V gene's germline CDR1 is MNHEY and CDR2 SMNVEV (reference sequence). There are 18 residues in the CDR3. V was clipped by 5 bases and J by 0 bases; unmatched bases: 13. CDR3 residues: CASSTDRVGALSTDTQYF. The CDR3 DNA reads TGTGCCAGCAGTACGGACAGGGTAGGCGCACTTAGCACAGATACGCAGTATTTT.

The V and J genes are TRBV5-1 and TRBJ2-4, with D unresolved. The length of the CDR3 is 16 residues. Between the trimmed V and J ends, which lost 0 bases and 2 bases, there was a span of 12 bases. Germline CDR1 reads SGHRS; CDR2 reads YFSETQ. CDR3 loop: CASSLEVPGPKNIQYF. The CDR3 region has the DNA TGCGCCAGCAGCTTGGAGGTCCCAGGACCCAAAAACATTCAGTACTTC.

The chain carries TRBV5-1 and TRBJ2-1, with a tentative D call TRBD2 (5 bases). The CDR3 totals 16 residues. The ends were cut back, 7 bases at V and 4 bases at J, with 21 bases in the middle. Germline V gene data show CDR1 as SGHRS and CDR2 as YFSETQ. The chain's CDR3 is CASPPRDVAIYNEQFF. The CDR3 DNA reads TGCGCCAGCCCCCCCCGGGATGTAGCCATTTACAATGAGCAGTTCTTC.

A few counts support this clone. The V call is TRBV5-6, the J call TRBJ2-1; no definite D call. The germline V and J ends were trimmed by 2 bases and 1 base, with 10 bases remaining between them. The CDR3 is 15 amino acids. Looked up from germline, CDR1 is SGHDT and CDR2 is YYEEEE. The CDR3 loop reads CASSFSPRSYNEQFF. Here the CDR3 DNA reads TGTGCCAGCAGCTTCTCTCCCAGGTCCTACAATGAGCAGTTCTTC.

This sequence joins TRBV10-3 and TRBJ1-5, with TRBD1 matching 9 bases. J lost 0 bases, V lost 6 bases, and 9 bases had no gene match. CDR1 is ENHRY and CDR2 is SYGVKD in the germline V gene. There are 17 residues in the CDR3. In DNA form, the CDR3 reads TGTGCCATCAGCACCGGGACAGGGTCCTATAGCAATCAGCCCCAGCATTTT. This gives the protein CAISTGTGSYSNQPQHF.

This clone appeared once. The CDR3 here is CSLSPTGNQETQYF. Written as DNA, the CDR3 is TGCAGCTTATCACCGACAGGGAACCAAGAGACCCAGTACTTC. This chain joins TRBV29-1 and TRBJ2-5; 7 nucleotides align to TRBD1. The CDR3 length is 14 residues. From germline, CDR1 is SQVTM and CDR2 ANQGSEA. The ends lost 8 bases at V and 0 bases at J; junction bases unmatched: 9.

There are a few counts of this clone. V is TRBV4-1 and J is TRBJ2-7; D ambiguous. Germline CDR1 MGHRA, CDR2 YSYEKL. This CDR3 contains 15 residues. V dropped 3 bases and J dropped 3 bases, with 15 bases sitting between them. CDR3 amino acids: CASSHPQRSDYEQYF. The CDR3 DNA reads TGCGCCAGCAGCCACCCGCAGCGTTCTGACTACGAGCAGTACTTC.

This chain links TRBV6-4 with TRBJ2-2, with D maybe TRBD2 (7 bases). The CDR3 consists of 14 residues. Between the trimmed V and J ends, which lost 5 bases and 4 bases, there was a span of 11 bases. Per germline, CDR1 MRHNA and CDR2 SNTAGT. This CDR3 is CASSLGGPTGELFF. For the CDR3, the DNA is TGTGCCAGCAGTCTGGGGGGGCCCACCGGGGAGCTGTTTTTT.

In this sample, this clone turned up a few times. J is TRBJ2-6 and V is TRBV5-4; the D is unclear. CDR1 and CDR2 (germline): SGHNT, YYREEE (reference sequence). This CDR3 is 16 amino acids long. Trimming took off 3 bases at V and 2 bases at J, with 12 bases between the two ends. CDR3 region: CASSSNAGAGANVLTF. The CDR3, as DNA: TGTGCCAGCAGCTCCAACGCAGGAGCTGGGGCCAACGTCCTGACTTTC. Looking up the rest from reference TRBV5-4 and TRBJ2-6 gives the full variable domain: ETGVTQSPTHLIKTRGQQVTLRCSSQSGHNTVSWYQQALGQGPQFIFQYYREEENGRGNFPPRFSGLQFPNYSSELNVNALELDDSALYLCASSSNAGAGANVLTFGAGSRLTVL.

This chain links TRBV29-1 with TRBJ2-7, with D possibly being TRBD1 (5 bases). V lost 7 bases and J lost 1, with 11 bases in between. This CDR3 comprises 12 residues. Germline V gene sequence: CDR1 SQVTM, CDR2 ANQGSEA. The CDR3 loop is CSGMGQSYEQYF. CDR3 DNA sequence: TGCAGCGGAATGGGGCAGTCCTACGAGCAGTACTTC.

The chain has TRBV27 and TRBJ1-5; D is unresolved. The CDR3 spans 13 residues. In germline, CDR1 is MNHEY, CDR2 SMNVEV (reference sequence). The germline V and J ends were trimmed by 4 bases and 4 bases, with 8 bases remaining between them. CDR3 bases: TGTGCCAGCAGTTGGACGGTTAATCAGCCCCAGCATTTT. Protein: CASSWTVNQPQHF.